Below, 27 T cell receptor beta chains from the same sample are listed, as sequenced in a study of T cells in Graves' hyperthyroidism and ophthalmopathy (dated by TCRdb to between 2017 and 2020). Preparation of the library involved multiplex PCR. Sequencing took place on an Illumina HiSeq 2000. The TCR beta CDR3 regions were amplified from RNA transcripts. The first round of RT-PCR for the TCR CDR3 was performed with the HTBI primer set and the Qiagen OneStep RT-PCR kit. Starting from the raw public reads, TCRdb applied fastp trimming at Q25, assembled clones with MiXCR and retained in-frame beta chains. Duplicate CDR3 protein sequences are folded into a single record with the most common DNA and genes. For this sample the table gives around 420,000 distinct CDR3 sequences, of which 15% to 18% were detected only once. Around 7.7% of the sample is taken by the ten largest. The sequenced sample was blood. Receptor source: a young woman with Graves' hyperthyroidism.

CDR3 amino acids: CASRNQGASTDTQYF. Here the CDR3 DNA reads TGTGCCAGCAGGAATCAGGGGGCGAGCACAGATACGCAGTATTTT. The genes are TRBV11-2 and TRBJ2-3; 8 bases fit TRBD1. After removal of 6 bases from V and 0 bases from J, the junction contained 5 bases not matched to a gene. Germline values: CDR1 SGHAT, CDR2 FQNNGV. This CDR3 region has 15 residues.

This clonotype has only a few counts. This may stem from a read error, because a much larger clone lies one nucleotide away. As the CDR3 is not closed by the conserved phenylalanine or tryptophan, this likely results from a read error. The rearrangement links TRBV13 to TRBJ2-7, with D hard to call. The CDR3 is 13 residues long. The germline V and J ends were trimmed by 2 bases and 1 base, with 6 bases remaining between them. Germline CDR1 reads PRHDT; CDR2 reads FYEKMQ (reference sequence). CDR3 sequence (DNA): TGTGCCAGCAGCTTAATAGGGTCCTACGAGCAGTACTCC. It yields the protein CASSLIGSYEQYS.

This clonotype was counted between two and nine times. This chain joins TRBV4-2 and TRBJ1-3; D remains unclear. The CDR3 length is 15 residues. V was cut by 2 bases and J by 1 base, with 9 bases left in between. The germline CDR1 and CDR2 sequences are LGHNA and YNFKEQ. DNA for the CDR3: TGTGCCAGCAGCCAATTCCGCCAGTCTGGAAACACCATATATTTT. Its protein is CASSQFRQSGNTIYF.

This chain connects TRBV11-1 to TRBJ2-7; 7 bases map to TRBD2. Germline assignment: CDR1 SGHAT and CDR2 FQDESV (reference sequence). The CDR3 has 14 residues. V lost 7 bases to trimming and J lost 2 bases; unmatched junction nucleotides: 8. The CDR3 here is CASKVGGSAYEQYF. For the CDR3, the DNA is TGTGCCAGCAAGGTCGGCGGGAGTGCCTACGAGCAGTACTTC.

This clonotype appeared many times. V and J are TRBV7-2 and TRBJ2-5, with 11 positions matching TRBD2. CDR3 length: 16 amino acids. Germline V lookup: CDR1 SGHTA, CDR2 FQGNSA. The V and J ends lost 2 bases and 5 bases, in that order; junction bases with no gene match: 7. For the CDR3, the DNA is TGTGCCAGCAGCTTATGGGTTAGCGGGGGGGTGGAGACCCAGTACTTC. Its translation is CASSLWVSGGVETQYF. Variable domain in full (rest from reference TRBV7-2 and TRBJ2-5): GAGVSQSPSNKVTEKGKDVELRCDPISGHTALYWYRQSLGQGLEFLIYFQGNSAPDKSGLPSDRFSAERTGGSVSTLTIQRTQQEDSAVYLCASSLWVSGGVETQYFGPGTRLLVL.

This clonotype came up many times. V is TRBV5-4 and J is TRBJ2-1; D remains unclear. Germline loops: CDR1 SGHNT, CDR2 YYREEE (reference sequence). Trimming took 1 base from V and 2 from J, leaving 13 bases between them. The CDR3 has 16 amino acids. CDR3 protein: CASSLTGASAYNEQFF. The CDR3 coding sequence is TGTGCCAGCAGCTTGACCGGTGCCAGCGCCTACAATGAGCAGTTCTTC. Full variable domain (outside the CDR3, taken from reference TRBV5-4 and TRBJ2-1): ETGVTQSPTHLIKTRGQQVTLRCSSQSGHNTVSWYQQALGQGPQFIFQYYREEENGRGNFPPRFSGLQFPNYSSELNVNALELDDSALYLCASSLTGASAYNEQFFGPGTRLTVL.

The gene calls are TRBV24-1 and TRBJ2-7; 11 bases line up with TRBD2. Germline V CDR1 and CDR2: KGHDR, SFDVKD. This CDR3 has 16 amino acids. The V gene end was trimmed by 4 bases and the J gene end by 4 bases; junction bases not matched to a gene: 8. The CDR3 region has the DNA TGTGCCACCAGTGACCCAGGGACTAGCGGTTTATACGAGCAGTACTTC. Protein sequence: CATSDPGTSGLYEQYF.

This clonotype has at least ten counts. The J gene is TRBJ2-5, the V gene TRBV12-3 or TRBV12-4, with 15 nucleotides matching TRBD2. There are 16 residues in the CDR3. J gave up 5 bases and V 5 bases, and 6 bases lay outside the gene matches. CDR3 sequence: CASSDTGTSGRETQYF. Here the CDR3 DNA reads TGTGCCAGCAGTGACACCGGGACTAGCGGGAGGGAGACCCAGTACTTC.

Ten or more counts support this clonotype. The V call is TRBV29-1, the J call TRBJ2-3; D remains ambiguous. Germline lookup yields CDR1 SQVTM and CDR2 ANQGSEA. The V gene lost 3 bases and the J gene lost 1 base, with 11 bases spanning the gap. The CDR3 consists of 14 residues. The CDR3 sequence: CSVDDGTGTDTQYF. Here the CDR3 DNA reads TGCAGCGTTGATGATGGTACGGGCACAGATACGCAGTATTTT.

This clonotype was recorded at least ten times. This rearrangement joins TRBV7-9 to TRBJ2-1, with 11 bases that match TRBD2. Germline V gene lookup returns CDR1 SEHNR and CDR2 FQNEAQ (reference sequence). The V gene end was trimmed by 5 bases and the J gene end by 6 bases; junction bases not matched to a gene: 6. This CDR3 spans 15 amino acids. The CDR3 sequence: CASSRLAGGPNEQFF. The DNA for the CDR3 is TGTGCCAGCAGCCGTCTAGCGGGAGGACCCAATGAGCAGTTCTTC.

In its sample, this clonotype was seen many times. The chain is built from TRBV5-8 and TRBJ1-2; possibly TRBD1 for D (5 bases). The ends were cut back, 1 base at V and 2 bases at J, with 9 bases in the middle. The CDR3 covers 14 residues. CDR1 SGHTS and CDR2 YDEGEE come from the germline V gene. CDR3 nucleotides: TGTGCCAGCAGCTTGCAGGGCGAAAACTATGGCTACACCTTC. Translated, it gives CASSLQGENYGYTF.

CDR3 bases: TGTGCCACCAGTGGGACAGAACATAACTATGGCTACACCTTC. Encoded protein: CATSGTEHNYGYTF. This rearrangement joins TRBV24-1 to TRBJ1-2, with a possible D match to TRBD1 (6 bases). Trimming took 5 bases from V and 1 from J, leaving 10 bases between them. The V gene's germline CDR1 is KGHDR and CDR2 SFDVKD. The CDR3 has 14 amino acids.

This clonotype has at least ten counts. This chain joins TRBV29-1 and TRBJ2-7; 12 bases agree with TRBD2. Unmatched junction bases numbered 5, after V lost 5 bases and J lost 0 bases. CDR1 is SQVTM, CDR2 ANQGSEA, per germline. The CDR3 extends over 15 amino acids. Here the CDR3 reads CSVRTSGGSSYEQYF. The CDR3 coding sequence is TGCAGCGTTAGAACTAGCGGGGGGTCCTCCTACGAGCAGTACTTC.

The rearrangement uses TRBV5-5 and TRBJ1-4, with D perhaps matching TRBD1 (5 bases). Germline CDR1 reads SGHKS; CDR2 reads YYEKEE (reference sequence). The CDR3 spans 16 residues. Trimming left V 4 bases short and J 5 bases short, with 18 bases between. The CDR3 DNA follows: TGTGCCAGCAGCCCTCTGGGGGGAGGGTCGAATGAAAAACTGTTTTTT. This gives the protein CASSPLGGGSNEKLFF.

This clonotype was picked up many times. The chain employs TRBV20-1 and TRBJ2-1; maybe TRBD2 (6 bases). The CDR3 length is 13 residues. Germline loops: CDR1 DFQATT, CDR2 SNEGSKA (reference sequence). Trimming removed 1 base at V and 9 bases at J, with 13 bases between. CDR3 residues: CSARASSDGEQFF. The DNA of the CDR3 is TGCAGTGCTAGAGCCTCTAGCGATGGTGAGCAGTTCTTC.

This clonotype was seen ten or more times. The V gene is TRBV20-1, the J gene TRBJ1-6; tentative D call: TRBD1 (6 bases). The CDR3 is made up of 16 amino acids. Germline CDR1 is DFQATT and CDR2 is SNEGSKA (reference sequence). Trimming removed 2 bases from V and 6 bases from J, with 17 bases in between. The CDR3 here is CSARRGDISRNSPLHF. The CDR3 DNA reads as TGCAGTGCTAGACGGGGGGACATCTCCCGTAATTCACCCCTCCACTTT.

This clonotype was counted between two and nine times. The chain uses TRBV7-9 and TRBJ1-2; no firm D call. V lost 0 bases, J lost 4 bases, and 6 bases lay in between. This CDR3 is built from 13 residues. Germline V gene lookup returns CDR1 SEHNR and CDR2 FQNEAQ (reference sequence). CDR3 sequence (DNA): TGTGCCAGCAGCTTAGCAACGCTCTATGGCTACACCTTC. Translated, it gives CASSLATLYGYTF.

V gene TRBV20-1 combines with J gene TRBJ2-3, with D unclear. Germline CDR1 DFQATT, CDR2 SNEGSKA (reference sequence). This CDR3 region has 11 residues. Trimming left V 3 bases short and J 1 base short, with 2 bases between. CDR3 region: CSASRTDTQYF. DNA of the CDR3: TGCAGTGCTAGCCGCACAGATACGCAGTATTTT.

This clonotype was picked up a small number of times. CDR3: CASSQERDSGGYTGELFF. In DNA form, the CDR3 reads TGTGCCAGCAGCCAAGAACGGGACTCCGGAGGGTACACCGGGGAGCTGTTTTTT. The rearrangement links TRBV3-1 to TRBJ2-2, with D perhaps TRBD2 (6 bases). The V gene lost 0 bases and the J gene lost 3 bases, with 17 bases spanning the gap. The CDR3 spans 18 residues. From germline, CDR1 is LGHDT and CDR2 YNNKEL (reference sequence). Full variable domain (rest looked up from reference TRBV3-1 and TRBJ2-2): DTAVSQTPKYLVTQMGNDKSIKCEQNLGHDTMYWYKQDSKKFLKIMFSYNNKELIINETVPNRFSPKSPDKAHLNLHINSLELGDSAVYFCASSQERDSGGYTGELFFGEGSRLTVL.

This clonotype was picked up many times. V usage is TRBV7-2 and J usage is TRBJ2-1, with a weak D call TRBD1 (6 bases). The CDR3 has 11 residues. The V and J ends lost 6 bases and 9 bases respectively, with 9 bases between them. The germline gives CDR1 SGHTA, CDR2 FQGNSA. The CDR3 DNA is TGTGCCAGCAGGCCCAGGGGTGAGCAGTTCTTC. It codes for CASRPRGEQFF.

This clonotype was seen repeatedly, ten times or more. The CDR3 loop reads CASRRGTGITDTQYF. The CDR3 DNA reads as TGTGCCAGCAGGCGGGGGACAGGGATCACAGATACGCAGTATTTT. This chain connects TRBV7-3 to TRBJ2-3, with 9 nucleotides matching TRBD1. The CDR3 has 15 amino acids. Germline V gene lookup returns CDR1 SGHTA and CDR2 FQGTGA. V gave up 6 bases and J gave up 2 bases; unmatched junction bases: 6.

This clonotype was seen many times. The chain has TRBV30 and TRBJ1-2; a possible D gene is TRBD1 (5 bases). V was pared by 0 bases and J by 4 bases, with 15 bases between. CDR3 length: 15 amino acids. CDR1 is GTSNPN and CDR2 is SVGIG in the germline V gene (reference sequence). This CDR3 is CAWSVWGGGVYGYTF. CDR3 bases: TGTGCCTGGAGTGTATGGGGGGGGGGAGTCTATGGCTACACCTTC.

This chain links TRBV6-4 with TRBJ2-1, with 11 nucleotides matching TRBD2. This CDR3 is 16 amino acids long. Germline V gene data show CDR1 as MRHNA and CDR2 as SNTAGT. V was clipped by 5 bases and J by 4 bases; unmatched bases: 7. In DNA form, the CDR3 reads TGTGCCAGCAGTAGCTCTAGCGGGAGGTATTACAATGAGCAGTTCTTC. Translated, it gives CASSSSSGRYYNEQFF.

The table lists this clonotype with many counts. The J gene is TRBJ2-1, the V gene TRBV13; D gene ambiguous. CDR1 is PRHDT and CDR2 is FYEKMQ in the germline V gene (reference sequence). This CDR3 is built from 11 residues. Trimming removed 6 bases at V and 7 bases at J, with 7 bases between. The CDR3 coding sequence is TGTGCCAGCAGGCTAACAAATGAGCAGTTCTTC. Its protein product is CASRLTNEQFF. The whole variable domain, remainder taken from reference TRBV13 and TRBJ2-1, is AAGVIQSPRHLIKEKRETATLKCYPIPRHDTVYWYQQGPGQDPQFLISFYEKMQSDKGSIPDRFSAQQFSDYHSELNMSSLELGDSALYFCASRLTNEQFFGPGTRLTVL.

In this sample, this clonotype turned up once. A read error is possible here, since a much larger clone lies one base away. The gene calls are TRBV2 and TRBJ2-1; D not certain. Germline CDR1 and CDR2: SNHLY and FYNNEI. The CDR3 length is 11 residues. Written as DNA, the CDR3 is TGTGACAGCGCGGAATTCGGTGAGCAGTTCTTC. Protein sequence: CDSAEFGEQFF.

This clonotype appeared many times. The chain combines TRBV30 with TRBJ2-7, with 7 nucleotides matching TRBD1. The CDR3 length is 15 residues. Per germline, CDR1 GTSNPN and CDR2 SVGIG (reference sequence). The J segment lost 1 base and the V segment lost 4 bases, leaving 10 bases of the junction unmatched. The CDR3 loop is CAWTNPDRVSYEQYF. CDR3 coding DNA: TGTGCCTGGACCAACCCAGACAGGGTGTCCTACGAGCAGTACTTC.

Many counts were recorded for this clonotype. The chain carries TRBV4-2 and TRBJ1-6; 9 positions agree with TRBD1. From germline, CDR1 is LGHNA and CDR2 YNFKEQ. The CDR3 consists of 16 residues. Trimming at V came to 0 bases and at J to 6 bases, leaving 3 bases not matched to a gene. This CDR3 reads CASSQEKGQGNSPLHF. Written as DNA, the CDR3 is TGTGCCAGCAGCCAAGAAAAGGGACAGGGTAATTCACCCCTCCACTTT.